This T cell receptor (beta chain) was captured in a study of CD8 T cells in Susac syndrome (dated by TCRdb to between 2018 and 2021). A note on the overall study: Of the Susac syndrome patients who were sequenced, under 10 were in clinical remission while six had clinically active disease. At blood withdrawal, Susac syndrome patients were therapy-naive, treated with corticosteroids (with IVIg additionally given to some), or treated with IVIg alone. The study used repertoire sequencing to test whether antigen drove CD8+ T cell activation and differentiation in Susac syndrome. Overall study outcomes, separate from this receptor: The number of individuals in the TCR sequencing and HLA analysis was acknowledged as relatively small. In patients with Susac syndrome, the CD4+ T cell repertoire showed no detectable clonal expansion.

Concerning this clonotype itself: Its antigen is not yet known. No base-level quality is on record; no much larger clone is a single base apart.

Peripheral blood CD8+ and CD4+ T cells from healthy donors, Susac syndrome patients and multiple sclerosis patients were profiled by high-throughput TCR beta sequencing. Susac syndrome patients met recently defined diagnostic criteria for definite or probable disease. CD8+ TEMRA cells were enriched by FACS, while bulk CD8+ and CD4+ T cells were purified by magnetic negative isolation. Blood was drawn into EDTA tubes, processed within 24 hours, and PBMCs were isolated by density gradient centrifugation. PBMCs intended for TCR sequencing were cryopreserved in liquid nitrogen and thawed later in a water bath at 37 degrees C. The sorted or isolated CD4+, CD8+ and CD8+ TEMRA cells had a purity of 90% or higher. RNA was extracted using the RNeasy kit, and 0.5 to 1 microgram was reverse transcribed with random hexamers. The immunoSEQ multiplex PCR assay, which covers 54 Vbeta and 13 Jbeta segments, was used to amplify TCR beta CDR3 regions. PCR amplification bias was corrected using a synthetic template baseline for primer optimization and computational correction. The original methods were these. Only productive sequences were kept, with reads annotated to V, D and J genes according to IMGT and analyzed in immunoSEQ Analyzer. Clonality was calculated as one minus the Shannon entropy normalized by log2 of the number of productive unique sequences. For each patient and control, public and private clones were evaluated within the 100 most prevalent clones. Clones were defined as Susac-specific when absent from the healthy and MS cohorts, from 1,000 to 1,100 published viral clones and from other ImmuneACCESS disease sequences. TCRdb reprocessed the public reads (quality trimming at Q25 with fastp, clone calling with MiXCR) and kept in-frame beta chains. CDR3 protein duplicates are merged, each entry listing the most common genes and DNA. These V and J calls derive from TCRdb rather than the authors' analysis. Within this sample are about 190,000 distinct CDR3 sequences, with 90% to 97% of them counted one time only. The top ten constitute 0.098% of the sample.

The sequence came from a human donor with Susac syndrome. Sequencing input: CD4+ T cells from PBMCs.

The bases read TGTGCCAGCAGCGCCGACACAGATACGCAGTATTTT. The encoded protein is CASSADTDTQYF. The rearrangement joined TRBV9 to TRBJ2-3, with no confident D gene call. From the germline V gene, CDR1 is SGDLS and CDR2 is YYNGEE. Trimming at the junction amounts to 3 bases on V and 2 bases on J, and the germline ends lie 4 bases apart. Its CDR3 holds 12 amino acids, cysteine through phenylalanine. Of all the DNA, just the CDR3 is kept, 36 bases in frame from base 1.